The following is a TCR beta chain sequence with its context. What it recognizes is unknown. This entry belongs to a study of early T cells in non-severe SARS-CoV-2 infection. Study background: The input, bulk RNA from unsorted whole blood, was sequenced, and chains were unpaired.

The germline CDR1 and CDR2 sequences are SGHRS and YFSETQ. The CDR3 runs 13 residues. The V segment lost 7 bases and the J segment 3 bases; nucleotides outside the gene matches: 2. TCRdb passed the 5' RACE reads through MiXCR, listing each CDR3 protein once. The top ten clones hold roughly 4.3% of a sample with about 56,000 distinct CDR3 sequences, around 15% of them seen once. Study findings and constraints: Anti-spike CD8 specificities were favored by VDJdb matching, whose results missed private and CD4 specificities.

The clonotype originates from an adult who was a healthcare worker with PCR-confirmed SARS-CoV-2 infection or an uninfected control (not recorded which). J is TRBJ2-2 and V is TRBV5-1, with TRBD1 identical over 8 bases. Sequencing was performed on whole blood, taken at baseline. The DNA for the CDR3 is TGCGCCAGCTCAGGGGGCGACACCGGGGAGCTGTTTTTT. It yields the protein CASSGGDTGELFF.